The 30 T cell receptor beta chains below all came from one sample that was sequenced in a study of memory CD4+ T cells and cytomegalovirus serostatus. Single viable CD3+CD4+CD8-CD45RO+ cells were sorted as the memory CD4+ T cells. Profiling relied on immunoSEQ multiplex PCR, and the TCRdb table lists in-frame clones only, not all of them. In the table there are some 39,000 clones, around 79% of which are singletons. Sample: memory CD4+ T cells from blood. The source is an adult in good health and CMV-seronegative.

This clone was seen only a few times. The chain has TRBV6-6 and TRBJ1-1; D is unresolved. CDR1 and CDR2 from the germline V gene are MNHNY and SVGAGI (reference sequence). This CDR3 is built from 16 residues. Trimming cost V 4 bases and J 2 bases, with 17 bases left between them. CDR3 loop: CASSSGPTALNTEAFF. CDR3 coding DNA: TGTGCCAGCAGTTCAGGCCCCACTGCCTTAAACACTGAAGCTTTCTTT.

V gene TRBV30 combines with J gene TRBJ2-2; 8 nucleotides align to TRBD2. The germline V gene encodes CDR1 GTSNPN and CDR2 SVGIG (reference sequence). Unmatched junction bases numbered 5, after V lost 0 bases and J lost 2 bases. This CDR3 region has 16 residues. The CDR3 coding sequence is TGTGCCTGGAGTGTACCGCGGGGGGTAAACACCGGGGAGCTGTTTTTT. The encoded protein is CAWSVPRGVNTGELFF.

There are a few counts of this clone. J is TRBJ1-5 and V is TRBV28; D is perhaps TRBD1 (6 bases). Germline V gene lookup returns CDR1 MDHEN and CDR2 SYDVKM. The ends were cut back, 6 bases at V and 1 base at J, with 10 bases in the middle. There are 14 residues in the CDR3. CDR3 sequence reads: CASRQGGSNQPQHF. DNA of the CDR3: TGTGCCAGCAGACAGGGAGGAAGCAATCAGCCCCAGCATTTT.

On this clone: One junction end does not reproduce the germline sequence, and a read error may be involved. This chain uses TRBV30 with TRBJ1-2; D unclear. This CDR3 comprises 13 residues. CDR1 and CDR2 from the germline V gene are GTSNPN and SVGIG (reference sequence). The CDR3 DNA reads TGTGCCTGGAGTCGGGATAGGAACTGTGGCTACACCTTC. This translates into CAWSRDRNCGYTF.

The chain couples TRBV5-1 to TRBJ2-7; D gene ambiguous. The germline V gene encodes CDR1 SGHRS and CDR2 YFSETQ. The CDR3 loop spans 12 amino acids. Trimming removed 4 bases from V and 6 bases from J, with 11 bases in between. CDR3 nucleotides: TGCGCCAGCAGCAAGCAGGTGGGCGAGCAGTACTTC. Amino acids: CASSKQVGEQYF.

Turning to this clone: Relative to the germline gene, one junction end is altered; a read error may explain this. The V call is TRBV7-8, the J call TRBJ2-5; possible D gene TRBD1, 6 bases. The germline V gene encodes CDR1 SGHVS and CDR2 FQNEAQ. The CDR3 spans 13 residues. The CDR3 here is CASNRDTQGTQYF. DNA for the CDR3: TGTGCCAGCAACAGGGATACCCAAGGGACCCAGTACTTC.

This clone was recorded once. This sequence joins TRBV5-1 and TRBJ1-1, with D perhaps matching TRBD1 (5 bases). Germline V gene data show CDR1 as SGHRS and CDR2 as YFSETQ. V was shortened by 4 bases and J by 1 base, with 14 bases between the two germline ends. The CDR3 is 15 amino acids. The CDR3 loop is CASSPSGGGNTEAFF. CDR3 bases: TGCGCCAGCAGCCCCTCGGGGGGAGGGAACACTGAAGCTTTCTTT.

The J gene is TRBJ2-5, the V gene TRBV2; TRBD2 agrees at 8 bases. The CDR3 totals 14 residues. CDR1 and CDR2 from the germline V gene are SNHLY and FYNNEI. V shed 7 bases, J shed 5 bases, and the junction held 9 bases outside the gene matches. The CDR3 protein is CASKGLVNGETQYF. The CDR3 DNA is TGTGCCAGCAAGGGACTAGTTAACGGGGAGACCCAGTACTTC.

J is TRBJ2-1 and V is TRBV11-3; a possible D gene is TRBD1 (7 bases). Looked up from germline, CDR1 is SGHNT and CDR2 is YENEEA. This CDR3 region has 13 residues. With 5 bases removed from V and 7 bases from J, the gap between germline ends came to 12 bases. DNA for the CDR3: TGTGCCAGCAGCCCGACAGGGAGGAATGAGCAGTTCTTC. Protein sequence: CASSPTGRNEQFF.

This clone is medium-sized (0.01 to 0.1%) by share. The rearrangement joins TRBV20-1 to TRBJ1-1, with TRBD1 matching 8 bases. This CDR3 is built from 11 residues. CDR1 DFQATT and CDR2 SNEGSKA come from the germline V gene (reference sequence). The junction had 4 bases not matched to a gene; V was cut back by 3 bases and J by 10 bases. The CDR3 nucleotides are TGCAGTGCTAGGGACAGGGCTTTAGCTTTCTTT. The encoded protein is CSARDRALAFF.

V gene TRBV25-1 combines with J gene TRBJ1-4; D might be TRBD1 (5 bases). V lost 6 bases, J lost 7 bases, and 15 bases lay in between. The germline CDR1 and CDR2 sequences are MGHDK and SYGVNS. This CDR3 has 14 amino acids. As DNA, the CDR3 is TGTGCCAGCAGCGTTGGCAGGGTGGGTGAAAAACTGTTTTTT. Translating it yields CASSVGRVGEKLFF.

This rearrangement joins TRBV5-4 to TRBJ1-3, with TRBD1 as a possible D gene (6 bases). Germline V gene data show CDR1 as SGHNT and CDR2 as YYREEE (reference sequence). V was cut by 3 bases and J by 0 bases, with 10 bases left in between. The CDR3 runs to 15 residues. CDR3 in DNA: TGTGCCAGCAGCTCCGCAGGGGTCTCTGGAAACACCATATATTTT. Translating it yields CASSSAGVSGNTIYF.

The CDR3 spells CASSLAPTGSRGYTF. DNA for the CDR3: TGTGCCAGCAGCTTAGCTCCGACAGGGTCTCGGGGCTACACCTTC. The V call is TRBV11-2, the J call TRBJ1-2, with 7 positions matching TRBD1. Germline V gene data show CDR1 as SGHAT and CDR2 as FQNNGV. There are 15 residues in the CDR3. Losses at the gene ends were 1 base for V and 8 bases for J; bases not matched to a gene: 10. The whole variable domain, remainder taken from reference TRBV11-2 and TRBJ1-2, is EAGVAQSPRYKIIEKRQSVAFWCNPISGHATLYWYQQILGQGPKLLIQFQNNGVVDDSQLPKDRFSAERLKGVDSTLKIQPAKLEDSAVYLCASSLAPTGSRGYTFGSGTRLTVV.

This rearrangement joins TRBV6-1 to TRBJ2-7; TRBD2 is a possible D gene (5 bases). The CDR3 consists of 13 residues. From germline, CDR1 is MNHNS and CDR2 SASEGT. V lost 7 bases, J lost 3 bases, and 13 bases lay in between. The CDR3 reads CASTRNGVYEQYF. Here the CDR3 DNA reads TGTGCCAGCACTCGGAACGGGGTCTACGAGCAGTACTTC.

The chain employs TRBV2 and TRBJ1-2; 8 bases are shared with TRBD1. The CDR3 sequence is 15 residues long. J gave up 3 bases and V 5 bases, and 8 bases lay outside the gene matches. Looked up from germline, CDR1 is SNHLY and CDR2 is FYNNEI. For the CDR3, the DNA is TGTGCCAGCAGTTCACTAGGACAGGGCGACTATGGCTACACCTTC. This encodes CASSSLGQGDYGYTF.

This clone was found a few times. The rearrangement joins TRBV4-1 to TRBJ1-2, with D tentatively TRBD1 (6 bases). This CDR3 is 16 amino acids long. Germline V gene lookup returns CDR1 MGHRA and CDR2 YSYEKL. V lost 2 bases and J lost 6, with 19 bases in between. CDR3 sequence reads: CASSQPRTARGDGYTF. The CDR3 DNA sequence: TGCGCCAGCAGCCAACCTAGGACAGCCAGAGGGGATGGCTACACCTTC.

The gene calls are TRBV18 and TRBJ1-1; 7 positions match TRBD1. This CDR3 comprises 16 residues. V was pared by 0 bases and J by 2 bases, with 6 bases of the junction left unmatched. Per the germline V gene, CDR1 is KGHSH and CDR2 is LQKENI. The CDR3 spells CASSPPRGTANTEAFF. CDR3 nucleotides: TGTGCCAGCTCACCACCCAGGGGGACAGCCAACACTGAAGCTTTCTTT. Supplemented by reference TRBV18 and TRBJ1-1, the full variable domain reads NAGVMQNPRHLVRRRGQEARLRCSPMKGHSHVYWYRQLPEEGLKFMVYLQKENIIDESGMPKERFSAEFPKEGPSILRIQQVVRGDSAAYFCASSPPRGTANTEAFFGQGTRLTVV.

This clone has just one count. V is TRBV5-5 and J is TRBJ1-4; D gene uncertain. Trimming stripped 4 bases from V and 5 bases from J, with 21 bases between. CDR1 is SGHKS, CDR2 YYEKEE, per germline (reference sequence). CDR3 length: 17 amino acids. CDR3 loop: CASSARPPRAVNEKLFF. DNA of the CDR3: TGTGCCAGCAGCGCCCGTCCCCCAAGGGCGGTAAATGAAAAACTGTTTTTT.

The J gene is TRBJ1-1, the V gene TRBV5-5; D gene ambiguous. CDR3 length: 15 residues. Germline V gives CDR1 SGHKS, CDR2 YYEKEE (reference sequence). Trimming took 0 bases from V and 1 from J, leaving 10 bases between them. The chain's CDR3 is CASSLALVGNTEAFF. The CDR3 coding sequence is TGTGCCAGCAGCTTGGCCTTGGTGGGGAACACTGAAGCTTTCTTT.

The chain carries TRBV7-2 and TRBJ1-3; D gene unclear. CDR3 size: 13 residues. Germline V gene sequence: CDR1 SGHTA, CDR2 FQGNSA. The germline V and J ends were trimmed by 0 bases and 7 bases, with 7 bases remaining between them. CDR3 DNA sequence: TGTGCCAGCAGCTTAGCTCCCGGCAACACCATATATTTT. It encodes CASSLAPGNTIYF.

The V gene is TRBV7-8, the J gene TRBJ2-4; D is perhaps TRBD1 or TRBD2 (5 bases each). The CDR3 has 12 residues. Germline CDR1 is SGHVS and CDR2 is FQNEAQ. Deletions cut 3 bases from V and 8 bases from J, with 8 bases between. CDR3 sequence (DNA): TGTGCCAGCAGCTTGAGAGGGGACATTCAGTACTTC. It specifies CASSLRGDIQYF.

This clone was counted between two and nine times. The chain has TRBV10-3 and TRBJ1-2; TRBD1 agrees at 7 bases. The CDR3 contains 15 residues. Unmatched junction bases numbered 11, after V lost 6 bases and J lost 4 bases. The germline V gene has CDR1 ENHRY and CDR2 SYGVKD. CDR3 in DNA: TGTGCCATCAGGGAACAGGGGACCTTGACCTATGGCTACACCTTC. Translated: CAIREQGTLTYGYTF.

The rearrangement links TRBV7-2 to TRBJ2-5; possibly TRBD1 or TRBD2 for D (5 bases each). The germline V gene has CDR1 SGHTA and CDR2 FQGNSA. This CDR3 comprises 12 residues. Trimming cost V 3 bases and J 5 bases, with 7 bases left between them. CDR3 region: CASSFGGETQYF. The CDR3 nucleotides are TGTGCCAGCAGCTTTGGGGGTGAGACCCAGTACTTC.

This clone was seen a single time. The chain links TRBV6-5 to TRBJ2-1, with 8 bases that match TRBD2. After removal of 6 bases from V and 6 bases from J, the junction contained 7 bases not matched to a gene. Germline CDR1 MNHEY, CDR2 SVGAGI. CDR3 length equals 14 residues. CDR3 in amino acids: CASRKASGPNEQFF. Here the CDR3 DNA reads TGTGCCAGCAGGAAGGCTAGCGGGCCCAATGAGCAGTTCTTC.

This clone was counted a few times. The rearrangement uses TRBV7-3 and TRBJ1-1; 7 bases fit TRBD1. CDR1 is SGHTA and CDR2 is FQGTGA in the germline V gene. This CDR3 region has 15 residues. V shed 6 bases and J 1 base; nucleotides not matched to a gene: 8. CDR3 sequence: CASRSNAGGNTEAFF. In nucleotides, the CDR3 is TGTGCCAGCAGATCCAATGCAGGGGGGAACACTGAAGCTTTCTTT.

V is TRBV19 and J is TRBJ1-1; D gene unclear. V was trimmed by 3 bases and J by 5 bases, leaving 13 bases between them. The CDR3 sequence is 14 residues long. CDR1 LNHDA and CDR2 SQIVND come from the germline V gene (reference sequence). The DNA for the CDR3 is TGTGCCAGTAGTATTGGGGTATCAGGAACTGAAGCTTTCTTT. Amino acid sequence: CASSIGVSGTEAFF.

The chain recombines TRBV12-5 with TRBJ2-2, with 10 bases that match TRBD1. The V and J ends lost 7 bases and 2 bases, in that order; junction bases with no gene match: 7. CDR3 length: 16 amino acids. Germline CDR1 is LGHNT and CDR2 is FRNRAP. CDR3 residues: CASDGTGAVNTGELFF. The DNA of the CDR3 is TGTGCTAGTGACGGGACAGGGGCCGTAAACACCGGGGAGCTGTTTTTT. The whole variable domain, filled in from reference TRBV12-5 and TRBJ2-2, reads DARVTQTPRHKVTEMGQEVTMRCQPILGHNTVFWYRQTMMQGLELLAYFRNRAPLDDSGMPKDRFSAEMPDATLATLKIQPSEPRDSAVYFCASDGTGAVNTGELFFGEGSRLTVL.

This clone was seen once. The genes are TRBV6-5 and TRBJ1-2; D unclear. Germline values: CDR1 MNHEY, CDR2 SVGAGI. The CDR3 totals 14 residues. Trimming pared 5 bases from V and 8 bases from J, leaving 18 bases between. Here the CDR3 DNA reads TGTGCCAGCAGTCCCACGTCCTCGGGTTTAGGCTACACCTTC. Translating gives CASSPTSSGLGYTF.

The rearrangement uses TRBV4-2 and TRBJ2-3; D not resolved. From germline, CDR1 is LGHNA and CDR2 YNFKEQ. This CDR3 comprises 14 residues. Deletions cut 1 base from V and 1 base from J, with 6 bases between. CDR3 nucleotides: TGTGCCAGCAGCCAAGTGGAACGCACAGATACGCAGTATTTT. Protein product: CASSQVERTDTQYF.

V usage is TRBV7-9 and J usage is TRBJ1-2, with D possibly matching TRBD1 (5 bases). Trimming stripped 6 bases from V and 1 base from J, with 9 bases between. The CDR3 totals 13 residues. Germline V CDR1 and CDR2: SEHNR, FQNEAQ (reference sequence). The CDR3 sequence is CASSYDSNYGYTF. In DNA form, the CDR3 reads TGTGCCAGCAGTTACGACAGTAACTATGGCTACACCTTC.